These T cell receptor beta chains were read from a single sample in a study of cytomegalovirus exposure and HLA in healthy donors. Produced via immunoSEQ multiplex PCR; TCRdb's table is partial and in-frame only. The sample shows 100,000 or so clones, 85% of them seen only once. The sequenced sample consisted of PBMCs. These receptors originate from a man in his late teens or twenties in good health and CMV-seropositive. CDR3s include the opening cysteine and the closing phenylalanine or tryptophan. The D gene is left open where the match is weak. A clone size is listed for some rows: how often the clone was seen (once, few, many), or a class if it is expanded.

-	TRBV5-4	TRBJ1-1	-	15	TGTGCCAGCAGCCCGGGCCGGGGATCGCACACTGAAGCTTTCTTT	CASSPGRGSHTEAFF
-	TRBV16	TRBJ2-5	-	16	TGTGCCAGCAGCCAATCGATAGACTCCCTGCGTGAGACCCAGTACTTC	CASSQSIDSLRETQYF
-	TRBV6-6	TRBJ1-4	-	16	TGTGCCAGCAGTTCCGGACCGCAGGGCCCTAATGAAAAACTGTTTTTT	CASSSGPQGPNEKLFF
-	TRBV27	TRBJ2-7	-	13	TGTGCCAGCAGGGTCTTTAGCTCCTACGAGCAGTACTTC	CASRVFSSYEQYF
-	TRBV29-1	TRBJ2-5	-	13	TGCAGCGTTGAAGGGCAGGCGAAAGAGACCCAGTACTTC	CSVEGQAKETQYF
TRBD2	TRBV28	TRBJ2-5	-	14	TGTGCCAGCAGCTCCAGTCCGGGACTAGGGGGCCAGTACTTC	CASSSSPGLGGQYF
-	TRBV7-9	TRBJ1-5	-	15	TGTGCCAGCAGCTCGGGGAAGGGTCACAATCAGCCCCAGCATTTT	CASSSGKGHNQPQHF
-	TRBV4-1	TRBJ2-7	-	16	TGCGCCAGCAGCCTCGTACCGGGACAAGGGGTCTACGAGCAGTACTTC	CASSLVPGQGVYEQYF
-	TRBV7-9	TRBJ2-2	-	18	TGTGCCAGCAGCTTAGGTGGCCCGTGGACTGCGAACACCGGGGAGCTGTTTTTT	CASSLGGPWTANTGELFF
-	TRBV5-6	TRBJ2-3	-	16	TGTGCCAGCAGCTTGGTAGACTTTTTTTCCACAGATACGCAGTATTTT	CASSLVDFFSTDTQYF
-	TRBV18	TRBJ1-1	once	12	TGTGCCAGCTCACCCACGACAGGCGAAGCTTTCTTT	CASSPTTGEAFF
-	TRBV27	TRBJ2-3	-	12	TGTGCCAGCAGCAGGGTAGCAGATACGCAGTATTTT	CASSRVADTQYF
-	TRBV9	TRBJ2-1	-	14	TGTGCCAGCAGCGTAGAAGCCGGCTACAATGAGCAGTTCTTC	CASSVEAGYNEQFF
-	TRBV11-2	TRBJ1-1	-	13	TGTGCCAGCAGCCCCAGTTTGAACACTGAAGCTTTCTTT	CASSPSLNTEAFF
TRBD2	TRBV2	TRBJ2-7	few	13	TGTGCCAGCAGTGATAGGACTAGCTACGAGCAGTACTTC	CASSDRTSYEQYF
-	TRBV18	TRBJ2-7	medium-sized	13	TGTGCCAGCTCACCGAACCGAGCCTACGAGCAGTACTTC	CASSPNRAYEQYF